Following are 21 T cell receptor beta chains from one sample sequenced in a study of blood T cell repertoires in COVID-19. Generated by immunoSEQ multiplex PCR, the TCRdb table keeps only in-frame clones and is missing some. The repertoire holds approximately 230,000 clones, roughly 90% seen once, with roughly 6% in the top ten. The source material was PBMCs or T cells enriched from blood (not recorded which). These receptor sequences come from a woman aged 25 to 39 with acute COVID-19.

The chain uses TRBV2 and TRBJ1-3; no reliable D call. V lost 6 bases, J lost 0 bases, and 3 bases lay in between. Germline V CDR1 and CDR2: SNHLY, FYNNEI. This CDR3 is 12 amino acids long. CDR3 sequence reads: CASRLSGNTIYF. For the CDR3, the DNA is TGTGCCAGCAGACTCTCTGGAAACACCATATATTTT. The full variable domain, completed using reference TRBV2 and TRBJ1-3, is EPEVTQTPSHQVTQMGQEVILRCVPISNHLYFYWYRQILGQKVEFLVSFYNNEISEKSEIFDDQFSVERPDGSNFTLKIRSTKLEDSAMYFCASRLSGNTIYFGEGSWLTVV.

The chain recombines TRBV29-1 with TRBJ2-7; 8 bases are shared with TRBD1. The length of the CDR3 is 13 residues. Germline assignment: CDR1 SQVTM and CDR2 ANQGSEA. The V and J ends lost 6 bases and 3 bases, in that order; junction bases with no gene match: 7. CDR3 in DNA: TGCAGCGTCAGGGGGCAGATTGACTACGAGCAGTACTTC. Translated, it gives CSVRGQIDYEQYF.

V gene TRBV9 combines with J gene TRBJ2-5; 10 bases are shared with TRBD1. CDR1 is SGDLS, CDR2 YYNGEE, per germline. This CDR3 region has 16 residues. With 5 bases clipped from V and 4 bases from J, the junction kept 11 bases outside the gene matches. CDR3 nucleotides: TGTGCCAGCAGTGTAACCGGGACAGGGGTTGGAGAGACCCAGTACTTC. It codes for CASSVTGTGVGETQYF. Drawing the rest from reference TRBV9 and TRBJ2-5, the complete variable domain is DSGVTQTPKHLITATGQRVTLRCSPRSGDLSVYWYQQSLDQGLQFLIQYYNGEERAKGNILERFSAQQFPDLHSELNLSSLELGDSALYFCASSVTGTGVGETQYFGPGTRLLVL.

V and J are TRBV6-4 and TRBJ1-1; D not resolved. With 5 bases removed from V and 7 bases from J, the gap between germline ends came to 14 bases. This CDR3 spans 13 amino acids. Germline lookup yields CDR1 MRHNA and CDR2 SNTAGT. The CDR3 DNA follows: TGTGCCAGCAGTACCCCCCACGAGGTTGAAGCTTTCTTT. Residues: CASSTPHEVEAFF.

The chain joins TRBV28 to TRBJ1-5; 7 nucleotides agree with TRBD1. The CDR3 covers 16 residues. V shed 4 bases and J 6 bases; nucleotides not matched to a gene: 12. Germline V lookup: CDR1 MDHEN, CDR2 SYDVKM. The CDR3 sequence is CASSWNRGWSGQPQHF. DNA for the CDR3: TGTGCCAGCAGTTGGAACAGGGGATGGTCGGGTCAGCCCCAGCATTTT.

The chain uses TRBV7-2 and TRBJ1-2, with 8 bases identical to TRBD1. V lost 5 bases and J lost 2; bases outside the gene matches: 4. Germline lookup yields CDR1 SGHTA and CDR2 FQGNSA. This CDR3 has 14 residues. The CDR3 region is CASSPDRGNYGYTF. CDR3 DNA sequence: TGTGCCAGCAGCCCCGACAGGGGAAACTATGGCTACACCTTC.

V gene TRBV30 combines with J gene TRBJ1-5; D is unclear. Trimming took 1 base from V and 3 from J, leaving 7 bases between them. CDR3 length: 13 amino acids. From germline, CDR1 is GTSNPN and CDR2 SVGIG (reference sequence). Here the CDR3 reads CAWSGSDNQPQHF. For the CDR3, the DNA is TGTGCCTGGAGTGGATCAGACAATCAGCCCCAGCATTTT.

This clone was detected only a few times. J is TRBJ2-7 and V is TRBV3-1 (or the pseudogene TRBV3-2); 12 nucleotides align to TRBD1. Losses at the gene ends were 4 bases for V and 7 bases for J; bases not matched to a gene: 8. This CDR3 has 15 amino acids. From germline, CDR1 is LGHDT and CDR2 YNNKEL (reference sequence). CDR3 protein: CASSLPGQGAGEQYF. CDR3 bases: TGTGCCAGCAGCCTTCCGGGACAGGGGGCGGGTGAGCAGTACTTC.

The chain combines TRBV28 with TRBJ1-2, with TRBD1 identical over 10 bases. Germline V gives CDR1 MDHEN, CDR2 SYDVKM. This CDR3 is 15 amino acids long. V lost 5 bases and J lost 4; bases outside the gene matches: 7. CDR3 DNA: TGTGCCAGCAGTCCGGGGACAGGGGTCGGCTATGGCTACACCTTC. This codes for CASSPGTGVGYGYTF.

The CDR3 spells CASSPQGFHGYTF. DNA of the CDR3: TGTGCCAGCAGCCCCCAGGGTTTCCATGGCTACACCTTC. The rearrangement links TRBV2 to TRBJ1-2, with D perhaps matching TRBD1 (5 bases). Trimming left V 6 bases short and J 6 bases short, with 14 bases between. The CDR3 is 13 amino acids. CDR1 is SNHLY and CDR2 is FYNNEI in the germline V gene.

In DNA, the CDR3 is TGTGCCAGCAGCAGTGCCGGGGAGCTGTTTTTT. Its protein is CASSSAGELFF. The V call is TRBV12-3 or TRBV12-4, the J call TRBJ2-2; D gene ambiguous. The CDR3 has 11 amino acids. V lost 6 bases and J 6 bases, leaving 5 bases between the germline ends.

The V call is TRBV6-6, the J call TRBJ1-2; D remains unclear. V lost 4 bases, J lost 0 bases, and 12 bases lay in between. Germline values: CDR1 MNHNY, CDR2 SVGAGI (reference sequence). The CDR3 contains 15 residues. The DNA of the CDR3 is TGTGCCAGCAGTTTCCGAGGAGATCCTAACTATGGCTACACCTTC. It translates to CASSFRGDPNYGYTF.

In its sample, this clone was seen a few times. This sequence joins TRBV2 and TRBJ1-2, with 7 bases that match TRBD1. V lost 4 bases, J lost 5 bases, and 7 bases stayed unmatched. The CDR3 extends over 14 amino acids. Looked up from germline, CDR1 is SNHLY and CDR2 is FYNNEI. The CDR3 sequence: CASSGSRGVYGYTF. In DNA form, the CDR3 reads TGTGCCAGCAGTGGAAGCAGGGGGGTATATGGCTACACCTTC.

This rearrangement joins TRBV30 to TRBJ1-3; D gene uncertain. CDR1 and CDR2 (germline): GTSNPN, SVGIG (reference sequence). This CDR3 contains 16 residues. V was pared by 2 bases and J by 0 bases, with 14 bases between. The CDR3 reads CAWSRDVLVSGNTIYF. CDR3 DNA sequence: TGTGCCTGGAGTCGAGACGTACTAGTCTCTGGAAACACCATATATTTT.

The chain links TRBV6-2 or TRBV6-3 to TRBJ2-2, with 9 bases matching TRBD2. The J segment lost 1 base and the V segment lost 6 bases, leaving 9 bases of the junction unmatched. The germline gives CDR1 MNHEY, CDR2 SVGEGT. The CDR3 is 17 amino acids. The CDR3 DNA reads TGTGCCAGCAGCCCAGAAAGACTAGCGGAGAACACCGGGGAGCTGTTTTTT. Encoded protein: CASSPERLAENTGELFF.

This sequence joins TRBV6-1 and TRBJ2-7; TRBD2 agrees at 10 bases. The length of the CDR3 is 14 residues. Germline CDR1 is MNHNS and CDR2 is SASEGT. V shed 5 bases, J shed 1 base, and the junction held 2 bases outside the gene matches. The CDR3 coding sequence is TGTGCCAGCAGTACTAGCGGGGCTTCCTACGAGCAGTACTTC. Translating it yields CASSTSGASYEQYF.

This clone was recorded once. This chain links TRBV7-6 with TRBJ2-7, with 7 bases aligning to TRBD2. In germline, CDR1 is SGHVS, CDR2 FNYEAQ. Trimming took 1 base from V and 0 from J; bases not matched to a gene: 6. There are 16 residues in the CDR3. For the CDR3, the DNA is TGTGCCAGCAGCTTAGGGGCTTGGGGGGGCTCCTACGAGCAGTACTTC. Translated: CASSLGAWGGSYEQYF. The full variable domain, with the rest looked up from reference TRBV7-6 and TRBJ2-7, is GAGVSQSPRYKVTKRGQDVALRCDPISGHVSLYWYRQALGQGPEFLTYFNYEAQQDKSGLPNDRFSAERPEGSISTLTIQRTEQRDSAMYRCASSLGAWGGSYEQYFGPGTRLTVT.

The V call is TRBV5-5, the J call TRBJ2-3; TRBD2 matches at 7 bases. CDR1 is SGHKS, CDR2 YYEKEE, per germline (reference sequence). Trimming at V came to 1 base and at J to 4 bases, leaving 9 bases not matched to a gene. CDR3 length: 16 residues. The CDR3 DNA reads TGTGCCAGCAGCTTGTCGACCTTGGGGGGGGCAGATACGCAGTATTTT. Protein product: CASSLSTLGGADTQYF.

This rearrangement joins TRBV11-3 to TRBJ2-5; D may be TRBD2 (6 bases). This CDR3 has 15 amino acids. V was trimmed by 4 bases and J by 4 bases, leaving 16 bases between them. Germline loops: CDR1 SGHNT, CDR2 YENEEA. In DNA form, the CDR3 reads TGTGCCAGCAGCTCCCGTTCGGGACTCACAGAGACCCAGTACTTC. Its translation is CASSSRSGLTETQYF.

The chain is built from TRBV10-3 and TRBJ2-7; TRBD1 aligns across 7 bases. V shed 10 bases and J 5 bases; nucleotides not matched to a gene: 11. The CDR3 is 13 amino acids. Germline V CDR1 and CDR2: ENHRY, SYGVKD. The CDR3 loop reads CATADRVSDEQYF. CDR3 bases: TGTGCCACGGCTGACAGGGTCAGCGACGAGCAGTACTTC.

As regards this clone: Relative to the germline gene, one junction end is altered; a read error may explain this. The V call is TRBV7-2, the J call TRBJ2-2; 13 bases agree with TRBD2. Germline loops: CDR1 SGHTA, CDR2 FQGNSA. The CDR3 consists of 18 residues. The CDR3 reads CASSLFVGLAGNPGELFF. CDR3 coding DNA: TGTGCCAGCAGCTTATTTGTGGGACTAGCGGGGAACCCCGGGGAGCTGTTTTTT.